This T cell receptor (beta chain) was documented in a study of T cells in tuberculosis. Study overall: IGRA-negative adolescents, IGRA-positive adolescents with latent tuberculosis and adults with active tuberculosis formed this South African cohort.

Details on this clone: Its antigen is unknown.

Generated by immunoSEQ multiplex PCR, the TCRdb table keeps only in-frame clones and is missing some. The sample includes some 34,000 clones, roughly 90% of them seen just once. Study results and limitations: Active tuberculosis TCR-alpha repertoires lay closer to GMM-specific TCRs than IGRA-negative controls, suggesting clonal expansion.

The CDR3 spans 13 residues. Germline values: CDR1 KGHSY, CDR2 FQNENV. V shed 3 bases and J shed 4 bases, with 10 bases lying between them. The chain couples TRBV16 to TRBJ2-7; weak D call: TRBD2 (5 bases). Input material: PBMCs. This receptor was taken from a donor aged 10-29 years with latent tuberculosis or without tuberculosis infection. Some clones in this sample may be carry-over from other donors' samples. CDR3 loop: CASSQGRRYEQYF. In DNA form, the CDR3 reads TGTGCCAGCAGCCAGGGCAGGAGGTACGAGCAGTACTTC.